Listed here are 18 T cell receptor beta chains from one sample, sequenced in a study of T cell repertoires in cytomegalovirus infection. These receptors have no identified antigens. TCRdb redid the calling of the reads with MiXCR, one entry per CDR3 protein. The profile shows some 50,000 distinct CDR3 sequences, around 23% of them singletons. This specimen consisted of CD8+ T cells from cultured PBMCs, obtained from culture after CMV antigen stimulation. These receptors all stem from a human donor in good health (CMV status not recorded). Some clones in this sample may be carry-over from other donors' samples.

The DNA for the CDR3 is TGTGCCAGCAGCTTAGTAAGGGGAGAGCGGGAGACAGATACGCAGTATTTT. Translating gives CASSLVRGERETDTQYF. The rearrangement joins TRBV7-2 to TRBJ2-3, with TRBD2 matching over 8 bases. The V segment lost 1 base and the J segment 3 bases; nucleotides outside the gene matches: 9. Per the germline V gene, CDR1 is SGHTA and CDR2 is FQGNSA. The length of the CDR3 is 17 residues.

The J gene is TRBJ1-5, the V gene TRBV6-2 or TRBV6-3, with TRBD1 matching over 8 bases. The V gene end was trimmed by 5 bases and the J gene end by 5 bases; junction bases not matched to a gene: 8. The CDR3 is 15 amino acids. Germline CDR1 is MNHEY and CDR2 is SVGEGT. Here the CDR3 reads CASSPGQDYYQPQHF. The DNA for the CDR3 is TGTGCCAGCAGTCCGGGACAGGATTACTATCAGCCCCAGCATTTT.

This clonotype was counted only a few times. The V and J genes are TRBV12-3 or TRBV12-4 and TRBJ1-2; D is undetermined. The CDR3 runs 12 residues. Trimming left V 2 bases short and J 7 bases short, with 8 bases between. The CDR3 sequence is CASSLWQIGYTF. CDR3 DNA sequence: TGTGCCAGCAGTTTATGGCAGATTGGCTACACCTTC.

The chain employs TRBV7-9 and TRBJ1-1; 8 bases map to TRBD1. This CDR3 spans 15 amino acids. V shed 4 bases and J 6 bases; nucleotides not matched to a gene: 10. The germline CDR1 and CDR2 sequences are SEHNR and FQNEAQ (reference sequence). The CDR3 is CASSSPQTGDPEAFF. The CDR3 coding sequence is TGTGCCAGCAGCTCACCCCAGACAGGGGACCCTGAAGCTTTCTTT.

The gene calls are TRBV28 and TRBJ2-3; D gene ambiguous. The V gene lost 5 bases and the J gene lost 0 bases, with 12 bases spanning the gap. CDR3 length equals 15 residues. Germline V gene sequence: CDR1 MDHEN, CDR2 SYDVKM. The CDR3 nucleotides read TGTGCCAGCAGTCCACGACAAATAAGCACAGATACGCAGTATTTT. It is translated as CASSPRQISTDTQYF. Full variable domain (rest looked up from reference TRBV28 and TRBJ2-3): DVKVTQSSRYLVKRTGEKVFLECVQDMDHENMFWYRQDPGLGLRLIYFSYDVKMKEKGDIPEGYSVSREKKERFSLILESASTNQTSMYLCASSPRQISTDTQYFGPGTRLTVL.

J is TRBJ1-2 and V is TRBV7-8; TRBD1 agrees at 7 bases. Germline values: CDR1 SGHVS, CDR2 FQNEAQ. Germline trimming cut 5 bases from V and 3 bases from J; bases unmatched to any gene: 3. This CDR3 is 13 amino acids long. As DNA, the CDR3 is TGTGCCAGCAGCAATGACAGGGACTATGGCTACACCTTC. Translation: CASSNDRDYGYTF.

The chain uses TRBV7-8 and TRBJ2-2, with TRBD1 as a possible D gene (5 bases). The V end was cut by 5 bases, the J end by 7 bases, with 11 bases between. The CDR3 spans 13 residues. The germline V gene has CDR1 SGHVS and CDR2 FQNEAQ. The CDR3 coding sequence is TGTGCCAGCAGCGGGGCCGTCATCGGGGAGCTGTTTTTT. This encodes CASSGAVIGELFF.

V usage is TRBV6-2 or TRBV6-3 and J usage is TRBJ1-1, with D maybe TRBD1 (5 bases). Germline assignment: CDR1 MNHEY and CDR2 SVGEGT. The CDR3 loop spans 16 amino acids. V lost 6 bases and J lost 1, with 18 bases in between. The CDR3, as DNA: TGTGCCAGCAGCTACGATCCGGGGCGTAAGAACACTGAAGCTTTCTTT. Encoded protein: CASSYDPGRKNTEAFF.

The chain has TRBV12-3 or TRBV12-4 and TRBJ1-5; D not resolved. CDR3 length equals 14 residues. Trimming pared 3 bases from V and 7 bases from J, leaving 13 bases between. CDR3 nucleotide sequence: TGTGCCAGCAGTTTTGCGGCACATAGACAGCCCCAGCATTTT. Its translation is CASSFAAHRQPQHF.

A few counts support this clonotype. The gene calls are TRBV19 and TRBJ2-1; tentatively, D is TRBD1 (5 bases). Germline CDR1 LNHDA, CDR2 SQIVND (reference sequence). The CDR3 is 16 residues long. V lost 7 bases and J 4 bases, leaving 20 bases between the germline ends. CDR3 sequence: CASTTILGVRYNEQFF. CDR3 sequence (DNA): TGTGCCAGTACCACCATCTTAGGGGTCAGGTACAATGAGCAGTTCTTC. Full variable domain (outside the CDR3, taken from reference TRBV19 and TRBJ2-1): DGGITQSPKYLFRKEGQNVTLSCEQNLNHDAMYWYRQDPGQGLRLIYYSQIVNDFQKGDIAEGYSVSREKKESFPLTVTSAQKNPTAFYLCASTTILGVRYNEQFFGPGTRLTVL.

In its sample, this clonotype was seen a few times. As DNA, the CDR3 is TGTGCCAGCAGCTTAGCCGACGTCATCACCGGGGAGCTGTTTTTT. Translated, it gives CASSLADVITGELFF. The V and J genes are TRBV7-2 and TRBJ2-2, with D uncertain. This CDR3 comprises 15 residues. Trimming cost V 0 bases and J 4 bases, with 9 bases left between them. Germline V gives CDR1 SGHTA, CDR2 FQGNSA.

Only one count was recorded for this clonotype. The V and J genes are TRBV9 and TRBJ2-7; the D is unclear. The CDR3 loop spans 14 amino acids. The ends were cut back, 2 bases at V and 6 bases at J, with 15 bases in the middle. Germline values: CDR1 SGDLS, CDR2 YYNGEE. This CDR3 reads CASSVTQSGFEQYF. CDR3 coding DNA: TGTGCCAGCAGCGTGACTCAAAGTGGGTTCGAGCAGTACTTC.

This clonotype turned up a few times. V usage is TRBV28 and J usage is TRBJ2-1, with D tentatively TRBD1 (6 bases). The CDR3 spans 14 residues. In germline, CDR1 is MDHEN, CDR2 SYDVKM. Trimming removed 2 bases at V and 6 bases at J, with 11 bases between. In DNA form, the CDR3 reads TGTGCCAGCAGTTTACCCAGGGGTAGCAATGAGCAGTTCTTC. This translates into CASSLPRGSNEQFF. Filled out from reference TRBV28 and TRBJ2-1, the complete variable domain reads DVKVTQSSRYLVKRTGEKVFLECVQDMDHENMFWYRQDPGLGLRLIYFSYDVKMKEKGDIPEGYSVSREKKERFSLILESASTNQTSMYLCASSLPRGSNEQFFGPGTRLTVL.

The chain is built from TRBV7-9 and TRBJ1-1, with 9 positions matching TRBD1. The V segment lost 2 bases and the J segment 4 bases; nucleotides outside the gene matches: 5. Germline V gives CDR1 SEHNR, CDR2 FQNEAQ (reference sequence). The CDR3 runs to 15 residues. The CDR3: CASSLLTGGGTEAFF. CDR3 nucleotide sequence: TGTGCCAGCAGCTTATTGACAGGGGGTGGCACTGAAGCTTTCTTT.

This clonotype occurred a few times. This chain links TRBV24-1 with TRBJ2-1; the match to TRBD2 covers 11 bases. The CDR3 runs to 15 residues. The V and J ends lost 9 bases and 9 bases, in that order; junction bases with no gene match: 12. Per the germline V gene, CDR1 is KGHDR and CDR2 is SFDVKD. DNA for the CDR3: TGTGCCACCGGTGCCCCTAGCGGGAGGTACCGTGAGCAGTTCTTC. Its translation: CATGAPSGRYREQFF.

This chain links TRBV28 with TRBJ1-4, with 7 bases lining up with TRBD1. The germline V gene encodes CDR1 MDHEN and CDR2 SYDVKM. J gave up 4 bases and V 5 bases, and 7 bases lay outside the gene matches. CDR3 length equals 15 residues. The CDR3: CASSDRDSHNEKLFF. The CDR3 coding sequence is TGTGCCAGCAGTGATCGGGACAGCCATAATGAAAAACTGTTTTTT. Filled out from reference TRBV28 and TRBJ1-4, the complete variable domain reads DVKVTQSSRYLVKRTGEKVFLECVQDMDHENMFWYRQDPGLGLRLIYFSYDVKMKEKGDIPEGYSVSREKKERFSLILESASTNQTSMYLCASSDRDSHNEKLFFGSGTQLSVL.

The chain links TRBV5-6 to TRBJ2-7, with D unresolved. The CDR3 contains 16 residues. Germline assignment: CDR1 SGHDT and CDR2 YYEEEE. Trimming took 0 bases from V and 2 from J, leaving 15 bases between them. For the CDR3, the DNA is TGTGCCAGCAGCTTGGTTCCGGCAGAATCAACCTACGAGCAGTACTTC. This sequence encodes CASSLVPAESTYEQYF.

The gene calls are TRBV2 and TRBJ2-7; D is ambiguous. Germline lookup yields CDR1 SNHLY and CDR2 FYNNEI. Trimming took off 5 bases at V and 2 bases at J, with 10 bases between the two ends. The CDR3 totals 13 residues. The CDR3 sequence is CASSSHGTYEQYF. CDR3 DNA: TGTGCCAGCAGTTCTCACGGAACCTACGAGCAGTACTTC.